Included here is one TCR beta chain sequence, with context. Its target is unknown. The source of the sample is a study of T cells after posttransplantation cyclophosphamide. Data came from immunoSEQ multiplex PCR; TCRdb stores just in-frame clones and leaves some out. The sample gives approximately 50,000 clones, approximately 94% of which show up once; about 3.1% is in the top ten. Study-wide results and caveats: Donor-recipient repertoire similarity was low at 1-2 months, rising over year one. Blood and skin or GI T cell repertoires showed limited TRB overlap.

The CDR3 totals 19 residues. CDR1 is SGHDT, CDR2 YYEEEE, per germline. Trimming stripped 3 bases from V and 3 bases from J, with 24 bases between. Sequences were obtained from PBMCs. The receptor was isolated from a woman under 40 in good health and a related stem cell transplant donor. This rearrangement joins TRBV5-6 to TRBJ2-2, with D perhaps matching TRBD1 (10 bases). CDR3 coding DNA: TGTGCCAGCAGCTCTCTAGCGGGACAGGGGTTCGGATACACCGGGGAGCTGTTTTTT. Its protein is CASSSLAGQGFGYTGELFF. Using reference TRBV5-6 and TRBJ2-2 for the parts outside the CDR3, the full variable domain is DAGVTQSPTHLIKTRGQQVTLRCSPKSGHDTVSWYQQALGQGPQFIFQYYEEEERQRGNFPDRFSGHQFPNYSSELNVNALLLGDSALYLCASSSLAGQGFGYTGELFFGEGSRLTVL.